This T cell receptor beta chain was found in a study of T cells after yellow fever vaccination. About the research overall: Those fractions that held only low numbers of cells were prepared using the SMART-Seq v4 Ultra Low Input RNA kit. Findings and limits, study-wide: At around 95% for CD4 and approximately 89% for CD8, most primary-vaccination clones showed up again after the booster. Bulk-population clonotypes that are abundant could appear as contaminants in FACS-sorted repertoires.

Germline loops: CDR1 SGHRS, CDR2 YFSETQ. This CDR3 comprises 14 residues. Trimming pared 0 bases from V and 7 bases from J, leaving 14 bases between. A process of 5'RACE template switching, which added a universal primer site and UMIs, was used to make TCR cDNA. TCRdb reprocessed the 5' RACE reads with MiXCR, giving one entry per CDR3 protein. The repertoire holds 510,000 or so distinct CDR3 sequences, with 15% to 20% as singletons. Details on this clonotype: Its antigen remains unknown.

The starting material was PBMCs, obtained 15 days after the yellow fever booster vaccination. This TCR came from a man aged 25-40 years who received the YFV17D yellow fever vaccine. The V and J genes are TRBV5-1 and TRBJ2-7; unclear D gene. The CDR3 spells CASSLASQAMEQYF. CDR3 coding DNA: TGCGCCAGCAGCTTGGCGTCTCAGGCTATGGAGCAGTACTTC.